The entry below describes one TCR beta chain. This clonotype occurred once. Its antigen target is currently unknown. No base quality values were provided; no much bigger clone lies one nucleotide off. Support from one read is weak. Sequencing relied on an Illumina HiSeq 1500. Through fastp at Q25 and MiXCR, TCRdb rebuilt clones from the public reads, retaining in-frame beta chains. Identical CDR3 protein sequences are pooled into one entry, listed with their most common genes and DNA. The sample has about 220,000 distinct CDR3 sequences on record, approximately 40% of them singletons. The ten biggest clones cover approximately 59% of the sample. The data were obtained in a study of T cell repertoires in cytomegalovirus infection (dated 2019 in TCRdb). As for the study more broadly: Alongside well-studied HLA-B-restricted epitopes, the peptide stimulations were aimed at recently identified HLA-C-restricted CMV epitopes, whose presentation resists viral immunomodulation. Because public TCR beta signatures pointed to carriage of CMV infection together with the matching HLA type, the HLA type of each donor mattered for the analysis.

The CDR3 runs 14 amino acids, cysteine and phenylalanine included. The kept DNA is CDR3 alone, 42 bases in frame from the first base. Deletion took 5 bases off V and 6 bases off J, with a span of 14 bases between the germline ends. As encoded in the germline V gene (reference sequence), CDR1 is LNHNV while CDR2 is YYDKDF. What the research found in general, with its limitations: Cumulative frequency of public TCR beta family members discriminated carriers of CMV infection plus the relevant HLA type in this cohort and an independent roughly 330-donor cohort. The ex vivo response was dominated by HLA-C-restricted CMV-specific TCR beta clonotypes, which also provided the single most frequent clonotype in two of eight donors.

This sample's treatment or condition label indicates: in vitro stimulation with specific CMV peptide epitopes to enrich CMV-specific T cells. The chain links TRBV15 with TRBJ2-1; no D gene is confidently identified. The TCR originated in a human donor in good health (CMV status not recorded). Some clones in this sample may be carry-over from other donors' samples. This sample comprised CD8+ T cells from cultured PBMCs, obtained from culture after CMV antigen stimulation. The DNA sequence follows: TGTGCCACCAGCCAGGACCGGTCAATCAATGAGCAGTTCTTC. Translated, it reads CATSQDRSINEQFF.